This paragraph covers one T cell receptor (beta chain) sequence. What it binds is not known. Clones were sequenced by immunoSEQ multiplex PCR, and TCRdb holds only the in-frame ones, with some missing. The data contain 950,000 to 1,100,000 clones, more than 75% of them singletons. These data belong to a study of shared clonotypes between healthy human individuals. Study results and caveats: Sequencing depth was a factor that was expected to affect clonotype sharing among donors.

The CDR3 spans 14 residues. Trimming cost V 3 bases and J 4 bases, with 13 bases left between them. Germline CDR1 is GTSNPN and CDR2 is SVGIG (reference sequence). The sequence was collected from a man younger than 35 in good health. Some clones in this sample may be carry-over from other donors' samples. This chain connects TRBV30 to TRBJ1-5; D gene uncertain. Specimen: memory CD4+ T cells from PBMCs. Subset: CD45RA-negative fraction. The CDR3 region has the DNA TGTGCCTGGAGCGCACCGGGAGGGAATCAGCCCCAGCATTTT. Its protein product is CAWSAPGGNQPQHF.